This TCR beta chain was identified in a study of CD8+CD57+ T cells in acquired aplastic anemia. Background on the study: Healthy donors yielded roughly 9.8 million CD4+ cell reads on average. Notes on the study in general: For CD8+ Simpson's diversity, patients and controls showed no significant difference. Overlap between patients and controls comprised just under 30 CD8+ CDR3 sequences.

This clonotype has at least ten counts. Its target is not known. Genomic DNA served as template for TCR beta VDJ and CDR3 profiling. Each CDR3 protein gets one entry after TCRdb re-called the reads with MiXCR. This table holds under 200,000 distinct CDR3 sequences, around 45% found once. Germline V gives CDR1 MNHNY, CDR2 SVGAGI (reference sequence). Between the trimmed V and J ends, which lost 0 bases and 6 bases, there was a span of 12 bases. The CDR3 is 15 amino acids. The chain combines TRBV6-6 with TRBJ1-5; D is ambiguous. The sample was sorted CD4+, CD8+, or CD8+CD57+ T cells (not recorded which) from PBMCs. The receptor was derived from a human donor in good health. In DNA form, the CDR3 reads TGTGCCAGCAGTTACTCCCTAGGTAGTAGTCAGCCCCAGCATTTT. Amino acid sequence: CASSYSLGSSQPQHF.